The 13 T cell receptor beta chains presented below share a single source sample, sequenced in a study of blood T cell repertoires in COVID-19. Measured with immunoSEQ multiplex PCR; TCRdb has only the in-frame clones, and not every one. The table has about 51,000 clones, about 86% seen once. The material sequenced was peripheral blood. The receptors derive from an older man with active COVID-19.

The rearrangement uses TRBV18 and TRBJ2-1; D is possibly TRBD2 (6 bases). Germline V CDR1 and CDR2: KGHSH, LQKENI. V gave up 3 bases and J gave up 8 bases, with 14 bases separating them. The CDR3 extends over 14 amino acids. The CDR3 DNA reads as TGTGCCAGCTCACCGCCGACTAGAAGGGATGAGCAGTTCTTC. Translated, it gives CASSPPTRRDEQFF.

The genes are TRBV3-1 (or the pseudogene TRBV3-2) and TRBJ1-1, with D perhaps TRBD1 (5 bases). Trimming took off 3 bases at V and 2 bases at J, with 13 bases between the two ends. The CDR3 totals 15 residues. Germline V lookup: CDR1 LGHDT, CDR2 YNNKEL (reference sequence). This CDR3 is CASSHAFGGNTEAFF. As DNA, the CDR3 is TGTGCCAGCAGCCACGCATTCGGGGGAAACACTGAAGCTTTCTTT.

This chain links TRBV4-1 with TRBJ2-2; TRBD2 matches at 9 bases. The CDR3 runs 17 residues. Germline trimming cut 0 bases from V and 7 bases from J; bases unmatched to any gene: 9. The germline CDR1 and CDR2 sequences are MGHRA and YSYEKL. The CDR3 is CASSQDGAGGPGGELFF. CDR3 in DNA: TGCGCCAGCAGCCAAGATGGGGCGGGAGGGCCTGGCGGGGAGCTGTTTTTT.

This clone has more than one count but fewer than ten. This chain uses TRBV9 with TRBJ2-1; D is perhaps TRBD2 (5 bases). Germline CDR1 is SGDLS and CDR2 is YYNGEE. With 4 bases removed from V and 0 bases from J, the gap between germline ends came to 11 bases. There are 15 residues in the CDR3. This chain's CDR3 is CASSRSGSSYNEQFF. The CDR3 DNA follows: TGTGCCAGCAGCCGAAGCGGTAGCTCCTACAATGAGCAGTTCTTC.

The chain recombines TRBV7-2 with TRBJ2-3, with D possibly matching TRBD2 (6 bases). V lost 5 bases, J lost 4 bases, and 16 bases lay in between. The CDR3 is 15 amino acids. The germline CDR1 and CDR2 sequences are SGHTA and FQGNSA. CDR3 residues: CASSGGLKPADTQYF. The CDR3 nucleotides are TGTGCCAGCAGCGGGGGACTCAAGCCAGCAGATACGCAGTATTTT.

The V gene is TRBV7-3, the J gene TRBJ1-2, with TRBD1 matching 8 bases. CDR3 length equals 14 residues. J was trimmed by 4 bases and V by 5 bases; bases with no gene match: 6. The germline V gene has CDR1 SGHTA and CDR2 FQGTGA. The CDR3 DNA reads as TGTGCCAGCAGCCCGACAGGGGCGTTCTATGGCTACACCTTC. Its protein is CASSPTGAFYGYTF.

The CDR3 DNA follows: TGTGCCAGCAGCTTAGTTTGGGGCAGAGCAGATACGCAGTATTTT. It specifies CASSLVWGRADTQYF. This chain connects TRBV7-2 to TRBJ2-3; D might be TRBD1 (5 bases). The V end was cut by 1 base, the J end by 4 bases, with 12 bases between. There are 15 residues in the CDR3. CDR1 and CDR2 from the germline V gene are SGHTA and FQGNSA.

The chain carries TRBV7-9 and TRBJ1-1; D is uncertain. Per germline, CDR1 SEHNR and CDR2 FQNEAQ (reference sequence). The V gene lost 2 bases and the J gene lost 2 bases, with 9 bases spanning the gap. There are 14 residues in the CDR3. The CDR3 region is CASSLPVPNTEAFF. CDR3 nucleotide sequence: TGTGCCAGCAGCTTACCAGTACCTAACACTGAAGCTTTCTTT.

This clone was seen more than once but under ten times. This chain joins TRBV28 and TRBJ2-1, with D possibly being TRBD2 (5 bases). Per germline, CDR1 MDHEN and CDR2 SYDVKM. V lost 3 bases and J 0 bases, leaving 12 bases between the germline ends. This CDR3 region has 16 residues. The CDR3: CASSFLGSSSYNEQFF. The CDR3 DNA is TGTGCCAGCAGTTTTTTAGGGAGCAGCTCCTACAATGAGCAGTTCTTC.

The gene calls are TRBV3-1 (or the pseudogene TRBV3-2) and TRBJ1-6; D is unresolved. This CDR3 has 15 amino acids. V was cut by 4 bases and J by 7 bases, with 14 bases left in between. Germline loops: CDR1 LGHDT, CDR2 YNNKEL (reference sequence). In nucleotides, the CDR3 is TGTGCCAGCAGCCCGTTTGGGCAGCAAAATTCACCCCTCCACTTT. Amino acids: CASSPFGQQNSPLHF.

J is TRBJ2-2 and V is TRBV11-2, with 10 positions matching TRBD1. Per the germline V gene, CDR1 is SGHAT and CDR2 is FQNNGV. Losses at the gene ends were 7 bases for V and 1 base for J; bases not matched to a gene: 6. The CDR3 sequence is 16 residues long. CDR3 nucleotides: TGTGCCAGCACCAGACAGGGGGCGAGGAACACCGGGGAGCTGTTTTTT. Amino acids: CASTRQGARNTGELFF.

The chain's CDR3 is CASSRTENTEAFF. CDR3 nucleotide sequence: TGTGCCAGCTCACGGACAGAGAACACTGAAGCTTTCTTT. This rearrangement joins TRBV18 to TRBJ1-1; tentative D call: TRBD1 (6 bases). The germline V and J ends were trimmed by 4 bases and 1 base, with 7 bases remaining between them. The length of the CDR3 is 13 residues. Germline CDR1 KGHSH, CDR2 LQKENI.

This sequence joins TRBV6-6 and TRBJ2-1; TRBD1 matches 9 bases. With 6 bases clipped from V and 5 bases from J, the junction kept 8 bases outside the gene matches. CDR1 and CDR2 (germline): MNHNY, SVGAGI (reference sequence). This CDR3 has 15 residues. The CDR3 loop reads CASSPDRGWHNEQFF. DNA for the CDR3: TGTGCCAGCAGCCCCGACAGGGGGTGGCACAATGAGCAGTTCTTC.